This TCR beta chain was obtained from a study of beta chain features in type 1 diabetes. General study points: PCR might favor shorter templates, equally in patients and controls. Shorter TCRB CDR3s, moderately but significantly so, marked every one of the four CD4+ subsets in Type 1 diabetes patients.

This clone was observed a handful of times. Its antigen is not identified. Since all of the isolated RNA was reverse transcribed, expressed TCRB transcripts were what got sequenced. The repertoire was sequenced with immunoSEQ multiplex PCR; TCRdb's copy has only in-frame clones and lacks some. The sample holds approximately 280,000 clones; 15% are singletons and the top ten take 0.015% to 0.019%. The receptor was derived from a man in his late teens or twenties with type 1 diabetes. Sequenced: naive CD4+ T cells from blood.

CDR3 sequence (DNA): TGCGCCAGCAGCTCGGGACAAGAGACCCAGTACTTC. Its translation is CASSSGQETQYF. V usage is TRBV5-1 and J usage is TRBJ2-5; tentative D call: TRBD2 (5 bases). The V gene lost 3 bases and the J gene lost 2 bases, with 5 bases spanning the gap. Per the germline V gene, CDR1 is SGHRS and CDR2 is YFSETQ. This CDR3 comprises 12 residues.